This T cell receptor (beta chain) stems from a study of metastatic and nonmetastatic thyroid tumors. Prior to thyroid surgery, none of the patients had received any treatment. This clone is deemed medium-sized. The CDR3 has 13 residues. From germline, CDR1 is LNHDA and CDR2 SQIVND (reference sequence). V was clipped by 5 bases and J by 6 bases, with 14 bases between them. MiXCR reprocessed the PCR reads for TCRdb. The sample records about 24,000 clones, roughly a fifth being singletons. The TCR originated in a female donor with papillary thyroid cancer or a benign thyroid nodule (not recorded which). Some clones in this sample may be carry-over from other donors' samples. The sample consisted of blood. The genes are TRBV19 and TRBJ2-7; D is unclear. CDR3 in amino acids: CASSPGPSREQYF. The CDR3 nucleotides read TGTGCCAGTAGTCCGGGCCCCTCGCGCGAGCAGTACTTC.